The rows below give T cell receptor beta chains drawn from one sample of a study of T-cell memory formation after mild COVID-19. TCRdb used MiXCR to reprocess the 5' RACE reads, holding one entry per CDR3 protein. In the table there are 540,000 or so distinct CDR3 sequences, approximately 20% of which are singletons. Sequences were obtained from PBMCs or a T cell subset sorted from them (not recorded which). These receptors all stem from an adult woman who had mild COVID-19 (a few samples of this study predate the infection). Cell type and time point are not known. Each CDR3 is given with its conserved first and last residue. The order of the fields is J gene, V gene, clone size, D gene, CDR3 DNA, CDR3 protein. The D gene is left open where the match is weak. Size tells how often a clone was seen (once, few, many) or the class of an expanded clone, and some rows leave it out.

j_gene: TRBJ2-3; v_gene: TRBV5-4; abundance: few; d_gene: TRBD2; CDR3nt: TGTGCCAGCAGCTCGGAGGGACTACGCACAGATACGCAGTATTTT; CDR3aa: CASSSEGLRTDTQYF
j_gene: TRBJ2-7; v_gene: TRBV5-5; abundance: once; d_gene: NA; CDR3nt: TGTGCCAGCAGCCCCCAGGGGGGGTCTAGCTCCTACGAGCAGTACTTC; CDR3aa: CASSPQGGSSSYEQYF
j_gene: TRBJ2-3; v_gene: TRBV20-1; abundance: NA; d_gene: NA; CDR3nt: TGCAGTGCTGTGGGACCCAGTAACGCAGATACGCAGTATTTT; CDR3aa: CSAVGPSNADTQYF
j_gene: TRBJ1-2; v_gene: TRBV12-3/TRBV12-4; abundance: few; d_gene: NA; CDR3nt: TGTGCCAGCAGTTTAGGCGTATATCTAGGCTACACCTTC; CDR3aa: CASSLGVYLGYTF
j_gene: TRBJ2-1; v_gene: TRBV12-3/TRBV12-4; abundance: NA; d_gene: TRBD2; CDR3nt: TGTGCCAGCAGTCCTAGCGGGAGGGACTACAATGAGCAGTTCTTC; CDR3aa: CASSPSGRDYNEQFF
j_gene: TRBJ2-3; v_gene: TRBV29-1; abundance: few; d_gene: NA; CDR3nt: TGCAGCGTTGCCGGGACAATCACAGATACGCAGTATTTT; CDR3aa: CSVAGTITDTQYF
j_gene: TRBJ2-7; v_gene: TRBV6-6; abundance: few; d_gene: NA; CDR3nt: TGTGCCAGCAGGGGTACAGGGGAGCAGTACTTC; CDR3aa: CASRGTGEQYF
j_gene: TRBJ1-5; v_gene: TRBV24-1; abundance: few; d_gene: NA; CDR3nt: TGTGCCACCAGTCGAGGGTTTAGCAATCAGCCCCAGCATTTT; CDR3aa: CATSRGFSNQPQHF
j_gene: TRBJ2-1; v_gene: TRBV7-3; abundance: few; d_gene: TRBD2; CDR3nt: TGTGCCAGCAGTCCCCGGCCCGGAGCGGGAGGTTTAAATGAGCAGTTCTTC; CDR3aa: CASSPRPGAGGLNEQFF
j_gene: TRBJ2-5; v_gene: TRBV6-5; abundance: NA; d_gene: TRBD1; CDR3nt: TGTGCCAGCAGTTACAGAGGGGGGACAGGGGCCGGTAGGACCCAGTACTTC; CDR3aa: CASSYRGGTGAGRTQYF
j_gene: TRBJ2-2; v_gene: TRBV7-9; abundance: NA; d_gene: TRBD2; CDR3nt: TGTGCCAGCAGCTTAGGACTAGCGGGAGTATCGTCTGGCGGGGAGCTGTTTTTT; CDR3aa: CASSLGLAGVSSGGELFF
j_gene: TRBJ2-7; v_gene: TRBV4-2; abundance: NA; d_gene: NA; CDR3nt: TGTGCCAGCAGCCAAGATGGTGGAACAGAGCCCCTCTACGAGCAGTACTTC; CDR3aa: CASSQDGGTEPLYEQYF
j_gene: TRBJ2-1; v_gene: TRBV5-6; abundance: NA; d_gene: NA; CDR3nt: TGTGCCAGCAGCTCCCCGGCTGCCAGCTCCTACAATGAGCAGTTCTTC; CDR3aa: CASSSPAASSYNEQFF
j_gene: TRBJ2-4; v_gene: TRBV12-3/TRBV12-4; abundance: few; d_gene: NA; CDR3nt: TGTGCCAGTGTAGGTGTAGCCAAAAACATTCAGTACTTC; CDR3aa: CASVGVAKNIQYF
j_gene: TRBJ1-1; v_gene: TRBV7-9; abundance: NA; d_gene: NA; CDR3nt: TGTGCCAGCAGCTTCACAGGTCGGGACACTGAAGCTTTCTTT; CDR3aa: CASSFTGRDTEAFF
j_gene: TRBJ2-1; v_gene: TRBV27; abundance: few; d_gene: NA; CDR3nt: TGTGCCAGCAGCCCGAGCCTTTGGGGCGATGAGCAGTTCTTC; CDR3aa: CASSPSLWGDEQFF
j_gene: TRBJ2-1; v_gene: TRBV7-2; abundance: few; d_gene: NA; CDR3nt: TGTGCCAGCACCCCGACAGGTAGCTCCTACAATGAGCAGTTCTTC; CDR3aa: CASTPTGSSYNEQFF
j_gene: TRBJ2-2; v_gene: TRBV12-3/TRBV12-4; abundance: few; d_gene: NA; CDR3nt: TGTGCCAGCAGCCTAAAGAACACCGGGGAGCTGTTTTTT; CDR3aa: CASSLKNTGELFF
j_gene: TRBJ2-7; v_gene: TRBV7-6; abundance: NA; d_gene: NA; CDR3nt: TGTGCCAGCGGCCAGCCCCCCGAGCAGTACTTC; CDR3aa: CASGQPPEQYF
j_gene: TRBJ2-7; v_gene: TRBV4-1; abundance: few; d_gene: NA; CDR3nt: TGCGCCAGCAGCCAAGTCAGGCCCCCCTACGAGCAGTACTTC; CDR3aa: CASSQVRPPYEQYF
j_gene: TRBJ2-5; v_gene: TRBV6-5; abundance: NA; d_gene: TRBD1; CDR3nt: TGTGCCACCCTGACAGGGGGCAGAGAGACCCAGTACTTC; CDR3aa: CATLTGGRETQYF
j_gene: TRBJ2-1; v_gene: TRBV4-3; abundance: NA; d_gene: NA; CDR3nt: TGCGCCAGCAGCCAGGTAGTACAGGGAGCGGATGAGCAGTTCTTC; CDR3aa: CASSQVVQGADEQFF
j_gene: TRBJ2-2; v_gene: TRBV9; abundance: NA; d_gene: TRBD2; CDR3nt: TGTGCCAGCAGCGCAGTGACTAGCTCGGGCACCGGGGAGCTGTTTTTT; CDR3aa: CASSAVTSSGTGELFF
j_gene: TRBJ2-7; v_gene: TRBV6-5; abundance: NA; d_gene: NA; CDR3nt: TGTGCCAGCAGTTACCGGTCCCCTAGCGACGAGCAGTACTTC; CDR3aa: CASSYRSPSDEQYF
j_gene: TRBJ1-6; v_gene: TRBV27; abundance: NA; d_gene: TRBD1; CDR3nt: TGTGCCAGCAGTTTAGCGACAGGGGGCCCGCCGGTGCCCCTCCACTTT; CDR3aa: CASSLATGGPPVPLHF
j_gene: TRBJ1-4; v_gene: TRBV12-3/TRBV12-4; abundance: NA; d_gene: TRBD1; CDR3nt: TGTGCCAGCAGCTCAGCCGGGACAGGGAATGAAAAACTGTTTTTT; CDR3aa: CASSSAGTGNEKLFF
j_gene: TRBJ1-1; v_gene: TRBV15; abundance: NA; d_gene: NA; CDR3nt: TGTGCCACCAGCAGGGCCGCAGGGTGGGCGAACACTGAAGCTTTCTTT; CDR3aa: CATSRAAGWANTEAFF